A selection of T cell receptor beta chains follows, all from one sample in a study of OX40 agonist ivuxolimab in advanced cancers. TCRdb's table, derived via immunoSEQ multiplex PCR, lists solely in-frame clones and lacks some. The table lists over 75,000 clones, about 83% of them singletons. The sample in question was CD4+ or CD8+ T cells sorted from blood, obtained in a trial of the OX40 agonist ivuxolimab. These receptors all stem from an adult with an advanced solid tumor such as melanoma, head and neck, liver or kidney cancer. The CDR3 runs from the conserved cysteine through the conserved F or W. Expanded clones get a size class; other rows say once, few or many, or leave the size out.

CDR3 protein: CASTNPGVNNYGYTF; J gene: TRBJ1-2; V gene: TRBV28; clone size: NA
CDR3 protein: CASSFGINNEQFF; J gene: TRBJ2-1; V gene: TRBV7-8; clone size: NA
CDR3 protein: CASSFMGSGRQTQYF; J gene: TRBJ2-5; V gene: TRBV28; clone size: NA
CDR3 protein: CASSIDREWGNTEAFF; J gene: TRBJ1-1; V gene: TRBV19; clone size: NA
CDR3 protein: CASSRTGTNTEAFF; J gene: TRBJ1-1; V gene: TRBV6-5; clone size: NA
CDR3 protein: CASSRGGATDTQYF; J gene: TRBJ2-3; V gene: TRBV5-6; clone size: NA
CDR3 protein: CASSWLQFNEQFF; J gene: TRBJ2-1; V gene: TRBV19; clone size: NA
CDR3 protein: CASSLIAYNEQFF; J gene: TRBJ2-1; V gene: TRBV5-1; clone size: NA
CDR3 protein: CASSQSPTPGLAGYTGELFF; J gene: TRBJ2-2; V gene: TRBV23-1; clone size: once
CDR3 protein: CASSLSLGGRPQHF; J gene: TRBJ1-5; V gene: TRBV28; clone size: NA
CDR3 protein: CASSLLRGSGSPLHF; J gene: TRBJ1-6; V gene: TRBV11-2; clone size: NA
CDR3 protein: CASSSILQKSHSNYGYTF; J gene: TRBJ1-2; V gene: TRBV28; clone size: NA
CDR3 protein: CASSSTTGARLALHF; J gene: TRBJ1-6; V gene: TRBV28; clone size: NA
CDR3 protein: CASSVVNGELFF; J gene: TRBJ2-2; V gene: TRBV9; clone size: NA
CDR3 protein: CASSGLWYVTGAYNEQFF; J gene: TRBJ2-1; V gene: TRBV2; clone size: once
CDR3 protein: CASSTSGANVLTF; J gene: TRBJ2-6; V gene: TRBV19; clone size: NA
CDR3 protein: CASSSLYEQYF; J gene: TRBJ2-7; V gene: TRBV7-9; clone size: NA
CDR3 protein: CASSFMRQGSWDYGYTF; J gene: TRBJ1-2; V gene: TRBV5-6; clone size: NA
CDR3 protein: CASRLQGRETQYF; J gene: TRBJ2-5; V gene: TRBV28; clone size: NA
CDR3 protein: CSVVYRGSDIQYF; J gene: TRBJ2-4; V gene: TRBV29-1; clone size: NA
CDR3 protein: CASSSPDRALNTEAFF; J gene: TRBJ1-1; V gene: TRBV5-1; clone size: NA
CDR3 protein: CAISLGQGGTEAFF; J gene: TRBJ1-1; V gene: TRBV10-3; clone size: NA
CDR3 protein: CASRRTGSRTGELFF; J gene: TRBJ2-2; V gene: TRBV12-2; clone size: NA
CDR3 protein: CASSFPGRAGNTIYF; J gene: TRBJ1-3; V gene: TRBV5-5; clone size: NA
CDR3 protein: CASSFQGQGGGYTF; J gene: TRBJ1-2; V gene: TRBV6-1; clone size: NA